Sequencing of this TCR beta chain was carried out in a study of blood T cell repertoires in COVID-19. Germline loops: CDR1 MNHEY, CDR2 SVGAGI. The V segment lost 5 bases and the J segment 3 bases; nucleotides outside the gene matches: 7. The CDR3 contains 14 residues. Assay: immunoSEQ multiplex PCR; the TCRdb copy retains only in-frame clones and omits some. In the table there are 390,000 or so clones, 75% to 90% of which are singletons. This clone was recorded once. The TCR originated in a woman under 40 with active or convalescent COVID-19. The rearrangement uses TRBV6-5 and TRBJ2-7, with 7 positions matching TRBD2. Material for sequencing was peripheral blood. This CDR3 is CASSPTGGGYEQYF. In nucleotides, the CDR3 is TGTGCCAGCAGTCCGACGGGGGGAGGCTACGAGCAGTACTTC.